The 7 T cell receptor beta chains below were found in one sample sequenced in a study of cytomegalovirus exposure and HLA in healthy donors. The PCR was carried out with 60 Vbeta primers and 13 Jbeta primers. This table comes from immunoSEQ multiplex PCR, and its TCRdb copy is limited to in-frame clones, with some not included. Counted here are around 200,000 clones, roughly 80% occurring once; the ten biggest clones make up less than 3.5%. Sequenced input: PBMCs. The receptors were gathered from a woman aged 35 to 49 in good health and CMV-seronegative.

The chain recombines TRBV14 with TRBJ1-5, with 8 bases matching TRBD1. This CDR3 spans 21 amino acids. J was trimmed by 1 base and V by 3 bases; bases with no gene match: 20. Germline V CDR1 and CDR2: SGHDN, FVKESK. The CDR3 coding sequence is TGTGCCAGCAGCCACTTACCTGTGGGAGACAGGGGACCCTTAAGCAATCAGCCCCAGCATTTT. This gives the protein CASSHLPVGDRGPLSNQPQHF. The variable domain in full, with the rest retrieved from reference TRBV14 and TRBJ1-5, is EAGVTQFPSHSVIEKGQTVTLRCDPISGHDNLYWYRRVMGKEIKFLLHFVKESKQDESGMPNNRFLAERTGGTYSTLKVQPAELEDSGVYFCASSHLPVGDRGPLSNQPQHFGDGTRLSIL.

This sequence joins TRBV11-2 and TRBJ2-7, with D perhaps TRBD1 (5 bases). From germline, CDR1 is SGHAT and CDR2 FQNNGV. The germline V and J ends were trimmed by 0 bases and 3 bases, with 9 bases remaining between them. The CDR3 has 14 amino acids. The CDR3 is CASSLDLGVYEQYF. CDR3 bases: TGTGCCAGCAGCTTAGATCTAGGGGTCTACGAGCAGTACTTC.

The chain is built from TRBV4-2 and TRBJ2-3; D might be TRBD2 (5 bases). Germline-derived CDR1 and CDR2 are LGHNA and YNFKEQ. The ends were cut back, 0 bases at V and 0 bases at J, with 16 bases in the middle. This CDR3 contains 18 residues. This chain's CDR3 is CASSQEATGFASTDTQYF. The CDR3 DNA is TGTGCCAGCAGCCAAGAGGCAACGGGATTTGCTAGCACAGATACGCAGTATTTT.

The chain joins TRBV9 to TRBJ1-2, with TRBD1 matching 9 bases. Germline-derived CDR1 and CDR2 are SGDLS and YYNGEE. V was clipped by 3 bases and J by 6 bases; unmatched bases: 6. The CDR3 loop spans 14 amino acids. The CDR3 nucleotides read TGTGCCAGCAGCGCGGGACAGGGAGGCAATGGCTACACCTTC. Translated, it gives CASSAGQGGNGYTF. The full variable domain, its missing parts supplied by reference TRBV9 and TRBJ1-2, is DSGVTQTPKHLITATGQRVTLRCSPRSGDLSVYWYQQSLDQGLQFLIQYYNGEERAKGNILERFSAQQFPDLHSELNLSSLELGDSALYFCASSAGQGGNGYTFGSGTRLTVV.

V usage is TRBV13 and J usage is TRBJ1-1; maybe TRBD1 (6 bases). The CDR3 is 14 residues long. Germline loops: CDR1 PRHDT, CDR2 FYEKMQ (reference sequence). V lost 6 bases and J lost 5, with 16 bases in between. The CDR3 spells CASSYTGSVTEAFF. CDR3 sequence (DNA): TGTGCCAGCAGTTATACAGGGTCTGTTACTGAAGCTTTCTTT.

The V and J genes are TRBV7-6 and TRBJ2-3; weak D call: TRBD1 (6 bases). The germline gives CDR1 SGHVS, CDR2 FNYEAQ. The CDR3 has 16 residues. V shed 1 base and J shed 1 base, with 12 bases lying between them. Written as DNA, the CDR3 is TGTGCCAGCAGCTTAGGACGGACAGTTCGCACAGATACGCAGTATTTT. It encodes CASSLGRTVRTDTQYF.

The rearrangement joins TRBV27 to TRBJ2-7; tentatively, D is TRBD2 (6 bases). Germline V gene sequence: CDR1 MNHEY, CDR2 SMNVEV (reference sequence). Trimming took 4 bases from V and 5 from J, leaving 18 bases between them. This CDR3 is built from 15 residues. The CDR3 coding sequence is TGTGCCAGCAGTTCCCGACTAGGTCTATTGGACGAGCAGTACTTC. Translation: CASSSRLGLLDEQYF.